These T cell receptor beta chains were read from a single sample in a study of T-cell memory formation after mild COVID-19. TCRdb called the 5' RACE reads again in MiXCR, with one record for every CDR3 protein. In the table there are roughly 370,000 distinct CDR3 sequences, about 16% of which are singletons. Sequencing was carried out using PBMCs or a T cell subset sorted from them (not recorded which). The origin of the receptors is a man aged 18-30 years who had mild COVID-19 (a few samples of this study predate the infection). Cell type and time point are not known. Each CDR3 is given with its conserved first and last residue. The D gene is left open where the match is weak. Size is omitted from some rows. Given values are once, few, many or a class for expanded clones.

J gene,CDR3 length,clone size,V gene,D gene,CDR3 DNA,CDR3 protein
TRBJ1-6,15,-,TRBV7-2,TRBD1,TGTGCCAGCAGATGGGACAGAGGTCACCATTCACCCCTCCACTTT,CASRWDRGHHSPLHF
TRBJ2-3,13,-,TRBV7-6,-,TGTGCCAGCAGCTTTAGACAGACAGATACGCAGTATTTT,CASSFRQTDTQYF
TRBJ2-1,15,-,TRBV5-1,TRBD1,TGCGCCAGCAGCACCGGACAGGTCTCCTACAATGAGCAGTTCTTC,CASSTGQVSYNEQFF
TRBJ2-5,12,few,TRBV20-1,TRBD1,TGCAGTCACACAGGGGGCTATGAGACCCAGTACTTC,CSHTGGYETQYF
TRBJ1-3,18,-,TRBV7-9,-,TGTGCCAGCAGCAACACGGTCTGGGCCCCCGGGTCGGGAAACACCATATATTTT,CASSNTVWAPGSGNTIYF
TRBJ2-1,13,many,TRBV24-1,-,TGTGCCACCAGTGATCCAGGGAGAAATGAGCAGTTCTTC,CATSDPGRNEQFF
TRBJ1-1,13,-,TRBV4-1,-,TGCGCCAGCAGCCGCCGGCCCGGTACTGAAGCTTTCTTT,CASSRRPGTEAFF
TRBJ1-1,14,few,TRBV7-3,TRBD1,TGTGCCAGCAGCTTAAACAGGGGGGGCACTGAAGCTTTCTTT,CASSLNRGGTEAFF
TRBJ1-1,15,-,TRBV12-3/TRBV12-4,-,TGTGCCAGCACCTCGGGCAGCCTTTTGAACACTGAAGCTTTCTTT,CASTSGSLLNTEAFF
TRBJ1-4,14,few,TRBV5-1,-,TGCGCCAGCAGCCCAGGGAGGGCTAATGAAAAACTGTTTTTT,CASSPGRANEKLFF
TRBJ1-6,14,few,TRBV10-2,-,TGCGCCACCAGGTTAGCGGGGGAACGGTCACCCCTCCACTTT,CATRLAGERSPLHF
TRBJ2-5,12,few,TRBV3-1,-,TGTGCCAGCAGGGGACTCCAGGAGACCCAGTACTTC,CASRGLQETQYF
TRBJ1-4,15,-,TRBV9,-,TGTGCCAGCAGCGTAAGCCCAGGAGGAAATGAAAAACTGTTTTTT,CASSVSPGGNEKLFF
TRBJ1-2,12,few,TRBV12-3/TRBV12-4,-,TGTGCCAGTAGGGAGGTGGCGCGGGGCTACACCTTC,CASREVARGYTF
TRBJ2-5,17,-,TRBV5-1,TRBD2,TGCGCCAGCAGCTTCGGTCTAGCGGGGGAACGCCAAGAGACCCAGTACTTC,CASSFGLAGERQETQYF
TRBJ1-6,12,-,TRBV25-1,-,TGTGCCAGCGCAGGGTTGGCATCACCCCTCCACTTT,CASAGLASPLHF
TRBJ2-5,15,-,TRBV6-2/TRBV6-3,TRBD1,TGTGCCAGCAGTTACCCTCGGGACAGGGGAGAGACCCAGTACTTC,CASSYPRDRGETQYF
TRBJ2-2,14,few,TRBV6-4,-,TGTGCCAGCAGTGACTCAAGGAACACCGGGGAGCTGTTTTTT,CASSDSRNTGELFF
TRBJ2-3,18,many,TRBV4-1,-,TGCGCCAGCAGCCTCCAGACCGGGACCGACACTAGCACAGATACGCAGTATTTT,CASSLQTGTDTSTDTQYF